This is a list of T cell receptor beta chains from one sample in a study of spatial heterogeneity in lung cancer. TCRdb reprocessed the 5' RACE reads with MiXCR, giving one entry per CDR3 protein. In the table there are approximately 3,800 distinct CDR3 sequences, around 8.4% of which are singletons. The starting material was PBMCs, obtained at surgery. The source is a female donor with early-stage non-small cell lung cancer. CDR3s include the opening cysteine and the closing phenylalanine or tryptophan. A D gene is named only where the DNA matches it firmly. Clone size appears in some rows only: once, few, many, or a class for an expanded clone.

V	D	J	size	CDR3	DNA
TRBV6-2/TRBV6-3	NA	TRBJ2-3	many	CASSYSDVAATDTQYF	TGTGCCAGCAGTTATTCGGATGTAGCGGCCACAGATACGCAGTATTTT
TRBV6-2/TRBV6-3	TRBD2	TRBJ2-1	many	CASSYRLAGLNEQFF	TGTGCCAGCAGTTACCGACTAGCGGGGCTAAATGAGCAGTTCTTC
TRBV19	NA	TRBJ1-5	many	CASGTGKVDQPQHF	TGTGCCAGTGGTACAGGGAAGGTGGATCAGCCCCAGCATTTT
TRBV20-1	NA	TRBJ2-1	many	CSARDNPFRDEQFF	TGCAGTGCTAGAGATAACCCCTTCAGGGATGAGCAGTTCTTC
TRBV11-2	TRBD1	TRBJ2-3	medium-sized	CASSLDLARQGHTDTQYF	TGTGCCAGCAGCTTAGATTTGGCGAGACAGGGCCACACAGATACGCAGTATTTT
TRBV25-1	NA	TRBJ2-1	many	CASSEVYEQFF	TGTGCCAGCAGTGAAGTTTATGAGCAGTTCTTC
TRBV29-1	NA	TRBJ2-7	medium-sized	CSVVPSPLGAGYEQYF	TGCAGCGTTGTCCCATCCCCCCTGGGGGCTGGCTACGAGCAGTACTTC
TRBV23-1	TRBD1	TRBJ1-6	NA	CAAHSQGASYNSPLHF	TGCGCCGCACATTCTCAGGGGGCATCCTATAATTCACCCCTCCACTTT
TRBV3-1	TRBD1	TRBJ1-2	medium-sized	CASTATGLGVGYTF	TGTGCCAGCACCGCGACAGGGTTGGGGGTTGGCTACACCTTC
TRBV20-1	NA	TRBJ1-2	NA	CSARSANYGYTF	TGCAGTGCTAGGTCAGCTAACTATGGCTACACCTTC
TRBV11-2	NA	TRBJ2-1	medium-sized	CASSRTGGGLSSYNEQFF	TGTGCCAGCAGCCGAACGGGCGGGGGCCTCAGCTCCTACAATGAGCAGTTCTTC
TRBV2	NA	TRBJ2-7	medium-sized	CASSEARGREQYF	TGTGCCAGCAGTGAAGCGCGGGGGCGCGAGCAGTACTTC
TRBV30	NA	TRBJ1-5	many	CAWSPWQGVNQPQHF	TGTGCCTGGAGTCCGTGGCAGGGAGTCAATCAGCCCCAGCATTTT
TRBV19	NA	TRBJ2-2	medium-sized	CASRLFPNTGELFF	TGTGCCAGCAGACTCTTTCCGAACACCGGGGAGCTGTTTTTT
TRBV5-1	TRBD1	TRBJ2-7	many	CASSLGQGSYEQYF	TGCGCCAGCAGCTTGGGACAGGGCTCCTACGAGCAGTACTTC
TRBV5-6	NA	TRBJ2-5	NA	CASSLTETQYF	TGTGCCAGCAGCTTGACGGAGACCCAGTACTTC
TRBV5-6	TRBD1	TRBJ2-7	many	CASSQYGGQGAYEQYF	TGTGCCAGCAGCCAGTATGGGGGACAGGGAGCCTACGAGCAGTACTTC
TRBV9	NA	TRBJ1-1	few	CASSRYPTVTEAFF	TGTGCCAGCAGTCGATACCCGACAGTCACTGAAGCTTTCTTT
TRBV7-9	NA	TRBJ1-6	many	CASSLEQYNSPLHF	TGTGCCAGCAGCTTAGAGCAGTATAATTCACCCCTCCACTTT
TRBV3-1	TRBD2	TRBJ2-1	many	CASSHISSGGRNEQFF	TGTGCCAGCAGCCACATTTCTAGCGGGGGGCGCAATGAGCAGTTCTTC
TRBV7-8	TRBD1	TRBJ2-2	medium-sized	CASRYRDRNTGELFF	TGTGCCAGCAGGTACCGGGACAGGAACACCGGGGAGCTGTTTTTT
TRBV6-2/TRBV6-3	TRBD2	TRBJ2-1	many	CASSWGGAYNEQFF	TGTGCCAGCAGCTGGGGAGGGGCCTACAATGAGCAGTTCTTC
TRBV5-1	NA	TRBJ1-1	few	CASKTGGVNTEAFF	TGCGCCAGCAAAACCGGGGGCGTGAACACTGAAGCTTTCTTT
TRBV29-1	NA	TRBJ2-3	many	CSVEGGVRFGTDTQYF	TGCAGCGTTGAAGGGGGGGTCCGGTTCGGGACAGATACGCAGTATTTT
TRBV7-9	NA	TRBJ2-2	few	CASSLNPGPTNTGELFF	TGTGCCAGCAGCTTAAATCCCGGACCTACGAACACCGGGGAGCTGTTTTTT
TRBV6-2/TRBV6-3	TRBD1	TRBJ1-6	medium-sized	CASSYPTGGNSPLHF	TGTGCCAGCAGTTACCCCACAGGGGGTAATTCACCCCTCCACTTT
TRBV29-1	NA	TRBJ2-5	many	CSVEEGSARALETQYF	TGCAGCGTTGAAGAGGGGTCAGCCCGGGCGTTAGAGACCCAGTACTTC
TRBV7-2	NA	TRBJ1-1	NA	CASSPRGAMNTEAFF	TGTGCCAGCAGCCCCCGGGGCGCCATGAACACTGAAGCTTTCTTT
TRBV20-1	NA	TRBJ1-4	many	CSAWTDEKLFF	TGCAGTGCGTGGACAGATGAAAAACTGTTTTTT
TRBV3-1	TRBD1	TRBJ2-2	many	CASSQGDRNTGELFF	TGTGCCAGCAGCCAGGGGGACAGGAACACCGGGGAGCTGTTTTTT
TRBV12-3/TRBV12-4	NA	TRBJ2-7	NA	CASSPTSGPPYEQYF	TGTGCCAGCAGTCCCACGTCAGGGCCCCCCTACGAGCAGTACTTC
TRBV7-6	NA	TRBJ2-2	many	CASSPTGNRPNTGELFF	TGTGCCAGCAGCCCCACAGGGAATCGGCCGAACACCGGGGAGCTGTTTTTT
TRBV5-1	NA	TRBJ1-1	medium-sized	CASSPQQGFTEAFF	TGCGCCAGCAGCCCCCAACAGGGATTCACTGAAGCTTTCTTT
TRBV29-1	NA	TRBJ1-1	medium-sized	CSVRPGTEAFF	TGCAGCGTTCGCCCGGGGACTGAAGCTTTCTTT
TRBV29-1	TRBD1	TRBJ2-6	NA	CSVAGGVSSGANVLTF	TGCAGCGTTGCAGGGGGTGTGAGCTCTGGGGCCAACGTCCTGACTTTC
TRBV6-2/TRBV6-3	NA	TRBJ1-3	many	CAIRRGSGNTIYF	TGTGCCATCCGCCGCGGTTCTGGAAACACCATATATTTT
TRBV6-6	NA	TRBJ1-2	many	CASSYRPFWGYTF	TGTGCCAGCAGTTACCGTCCCTTTTGGGGCTACACCTTC
TRBV7-2	NA	TRBJ1-2	NA	CASSLGGLDGYTF	TGTGCCAGCAGCTTAGGGGGGCTCGATGGCTACACCTTC
TRBV7-9	NA	TRBJ1-4	many	CASSKQSALGEKLFF	TGTGCCAGCAGCAAGCAGTCAGCCCTGGGTGAAAAACTGTTTTTT
TRBV18	NA	TRBJ1-5	many	CASSPSLTSDKNNQPQHF	TGTGCCAGCTCACCCTCACTAACATCGGACAAAAACAATCAGCCCCAGCATTTT
TRBV29-1	NA	TRBJ2-1	many	CSALQGDSYNEQFF	TGCAGCGCCCTCCAAGGGGACTCCTACAATGAGCAGTTCTTC
TRBV29-1	TRBD1	TRBJ1-6	many	CSVADRVDSPLHF	TGCAGCGTTGCTGACAGGGTTGATTCACCCCTCCACTTT
TRBV7-9	TRBD1	TRBJ2-7	medium-sized	CASSSRTGTDEQYF	TGTGCCAGCAGCTCTCGGACAGGGACCGACGAGCAGTACTTC
TRBV7-3	NA	TRBJ2-3	medium-sized	CASSEIARQATQYF	TGTGCCAGCAGCGAGATAGCCCGCCAGGCTACGCAGTATTTT
TRBV29-1	NA	TRBJ2-3	few	CSVKGGLTDTQYF	TGCAGCGTTAAAGGGGGGCTCACAGATACGCAGTATTTT
TRBV4-2	NA	TRBJ2-3	many	CASSSGGPRDTQYF	TGTGCCAGCAGCTCGGGGGGCCCCCGGGATACGCAGTATTTT
TRBV7-6	NA	TRBJ2-7	few	CASSLAGGTGYEQYF	TGTGCCAGCAGCTTAGCGGGGGGGACAGGCTACGAGCAGTACTTC
TRBV19	NA	TRBJ1-1	many	CASSRGYVTEAFF	TGTGCCAGTAGCAGGGGTTATGTCACTGAAGCTTTCTTT
TRBV7-2	NA	TRBJ2-7	many	CASSQMPAYEQYF	TGTGCCAGCAGCCAGATGCCGGCCTACGAGCAGTACTTC
TRBV20-1	NA	TRBJ2-1	few	CSAAGRVGSYNEQFF	TGCAGTGCCGCCGGCCGAGTGGGGTCCTACAATGAGCAGTTCTTC
TRBV28	NA	TRBJ2-3	many	CASSFGTTTTDTQYF	TGTGCCAGCAGTTTTGGGACAACAACCACAGATACGCAGTATTTT
TRBV5-6	NA	TRBJ2-7	many	CASSWGPRDGHEQYF	TGTGCCAGCAGCTGGGGGCCCAGGGACGGCCACGAGCAGTACTTC
TRBV11-2	NA	TRBJ2-7	many	CASSLKRVGTTIYEQYF	TGTGCCAGCAGCTTAAAGCGGGTTGGTACAACCATCTACGAGCAGTACTTC
TRBV10-1	NA	TRBJ2-3	few	CASSDTDTQYF	TGCGCCAGCAGTGACACAGATACGCAGTATTTT
TRBV5-1	TRBD1	TRBJ2-7	medium-sized	CASSLGAGTGGEQYF	TGCGCCAGCAGCTTGGGAGCCGGGACAGGGGGCGAGCAGTACTTC
TRBV12-3/TRBV12-4	NA	TRBJ2-3	many	CASSGTGADTQYF	TGTGCCAGCAGTGGGACCGGGGCAGATACGCAGTATTTT
TRBV6-2/TRBV6-3	NA	TRBJ2-1	many	CASPSSDNLFGEQFF	TGTGCCAGCCCCTCGTCGGACAACCTCTTCGGTGAGCAGTTCTTC
TRBV9	NA	TRBJ2-1	NA	CASSVQDEQFF	TGTGCCAGCAGCGTTCAAGATGAGCAGTTCTTC
TRBV18	NA	TRBJ2-7	medium-sized	CASSPGYEQYF	TGTGCCAGCTCACCAGGGTACGAGCAGTACTTC